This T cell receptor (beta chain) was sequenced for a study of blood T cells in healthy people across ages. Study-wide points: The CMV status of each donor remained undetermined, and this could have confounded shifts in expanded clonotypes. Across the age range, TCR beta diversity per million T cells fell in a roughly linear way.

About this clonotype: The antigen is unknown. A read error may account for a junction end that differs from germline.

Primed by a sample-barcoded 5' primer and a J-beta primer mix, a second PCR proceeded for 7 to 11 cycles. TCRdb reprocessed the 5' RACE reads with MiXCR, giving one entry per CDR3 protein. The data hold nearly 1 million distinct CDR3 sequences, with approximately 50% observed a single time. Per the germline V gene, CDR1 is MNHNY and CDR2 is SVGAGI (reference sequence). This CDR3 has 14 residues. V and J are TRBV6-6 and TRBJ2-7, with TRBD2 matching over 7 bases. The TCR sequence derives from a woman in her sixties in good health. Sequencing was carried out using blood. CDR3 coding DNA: TGTGCCAGCAGGGGGAGCGGGACCTCCGACGAGCAGTACTTC. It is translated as CASRGSGTSDEQYF.